This T cell receptor beta chain was found in a study of T cell repertoires in cytomegalovirus infection. On the study more broadly: The public TCR beta signatures pointed to both CMV infection and matching HLA type. Study-level findings and limits: Individuals carrying CMV plus the relevant HLA were identified by cumulative frequency of public TCR beta families. CMV-specific HLA-C-restricted TCR beta clonotypes dominated the ex vivo response.

CDR1 and CDR2 (germline): SGHTA, FQGNSA. This CDR3 spans 14 amino acids. TCRdb called the reads again in MiXCR, with one record for every CDR3 protein. This sample yields 160,000 or so distinct CDR3 sequences, of which roughly a sixth are seen a single time; around 20% belongs to the top ten. As to this clonotype: Its cognate antigen is unknown. At one end, the junction sequence differs from germline, possibly due to a read error.

This TCR was sampled from a human donor in good health (CMV status not recorded). Some clones in this sample may be carry-over from other donors' samples. Sequenced input: CD8+ T cells from PBMCs. This rearrangement joins TRBV7-2 to TRBJ2-5; no clear D gene. DNA of the CDR3: TGTGCCAGCAGCTCTTCCGTGTATCCTGAGACCCAGAACTTC. Its translation is CASSSSVYPETQNF.